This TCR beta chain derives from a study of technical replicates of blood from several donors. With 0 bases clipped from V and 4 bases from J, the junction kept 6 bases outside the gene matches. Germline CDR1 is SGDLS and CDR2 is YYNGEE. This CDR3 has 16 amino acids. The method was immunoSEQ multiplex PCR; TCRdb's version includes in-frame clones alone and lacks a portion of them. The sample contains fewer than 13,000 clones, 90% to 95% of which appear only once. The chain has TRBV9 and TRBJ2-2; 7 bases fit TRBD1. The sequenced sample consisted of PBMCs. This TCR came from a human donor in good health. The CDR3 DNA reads TGTGCCAGCAGCGTAGCAGGGGGTGGTGGCACCGGGGAGCTGTTTTTT. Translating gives CASSVAGGGGTGELFF.